This TCR delta chain derives from a study of gamma-delta chains in newborns, infants, children. Across the study: Polyclonal expansion of innate γδ T cells after birth follows microbial exposure.

The V gene's germline CDR1 is GEAIGNYY and CDR2 EKD. This CDR3 comprises 20 residues. Concerning this clone: TCRdb records a much larger clone's protein for this DNA, with a difference at residue 16 that likely arises from a read error; the protein given is the translation of the DNA.

TCRdb re-called the reads using CATT. The sample lists 4,000 to 5,000 delta-chain clones; approximately 2.8% were seen once. The TCR was taken from a child who was a newborn, infant or young child, either healthy, febrile or measles-vaccinated (not recorded which). The sequenced material came from blood. J is TRDJ3 and V is TRDV2; 12 bases map to TRDD3. This chain's CDR3 is CACDKVLGDTRIWDTQQMFF. In DNA, the CDR3 is TGTGCCTGTGACAAAGTACTGGGGGATACAAGGATCTGGGACACCCAACAGATGTTTTTC.